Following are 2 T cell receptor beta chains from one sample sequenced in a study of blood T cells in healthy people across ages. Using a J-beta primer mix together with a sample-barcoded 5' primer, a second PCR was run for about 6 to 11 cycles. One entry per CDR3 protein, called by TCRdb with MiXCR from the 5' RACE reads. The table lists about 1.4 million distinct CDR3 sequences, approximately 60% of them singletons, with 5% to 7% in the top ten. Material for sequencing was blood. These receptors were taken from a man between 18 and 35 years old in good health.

The CDR3 nucleotides read TGTGCCAGCAGCCTACGACTAGCGGGGGGGCAAATCCCTAGGGATGAGCAGTTCTTC. Translation gives CASSLRLAGGQIPRDEQFF. This chain uses TRBV7-2 with TRBJ2-1; the match to TRBD2 covers 14 bases. CDR1 and CDR2 (germline): SGHTA, FQGNSA. The CDR3 length is 19 residues. V gave up 5 bases and J gave up 8 bases; unmatched junction bases: 17. Full variable domain (rest looked up from reference TRBV7-2 and TRBJ2-1): GAGVSQSPSNKVTEKGKDVELRCDPISGHTALYWYRQSLGQGLEFLIYFQGNSAPDKSGLPSDRFSAERTGGSVSTLTIQRTQQEDSAVYLCASSLRLAGGQIPRDEQFFGPGTRLTVL.

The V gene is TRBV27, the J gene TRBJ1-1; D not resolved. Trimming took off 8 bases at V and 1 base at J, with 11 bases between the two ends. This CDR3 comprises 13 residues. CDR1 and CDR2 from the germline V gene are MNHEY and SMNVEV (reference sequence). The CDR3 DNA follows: TGTGCCAGCGGTGACGGATGGAACACTGAAGCTTTCTTT. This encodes CASGDGWNTEAFF.